The text below deals with one T cell receptor beta chain. This specimen comes from a study of OX40 agonist ivuxolimab in advanced cancers. Looking at the study overall: The study gave patients intravenous ivuxolimab at 0.01 to 10 mg/kg every 2 weeks. Under the entry rules, prior anti-PD-1, anti-PD-L1 or anti-CTLA-4 therapy was allowed, and around 40% had some.

The CDR3 runs to 14 residues. Germline CDR1 is LNHDA and CDR2 is SQIVND (reference sequence). V lost 5 bases, J lost 6 bases, and 14 bases lay in between. Only in-frame clones appear in the TCRdb table, and some are missing; sequencing was by immunoSEQ multiplex PCR. The sample yields more than 80,000 clones, about nine tenths seen once. The chain links TRBV19 to TRBJ2-1; D remains unclear. This clonotype was sampled from an adult with an advanced solid tumor such as melanoma, head and neck, liver or kidney cancer. This sample comprised CD4+ or CD8+ T cells sorted from blood, obtained in a trial of the OX40 agonist ivuxolimab. The CDR3 DNA reads as TGTGCCAGTAGTCTTTCATATAAGGTCAATGAGCAGTTCTTC. Its protein product is CASSLSYKVNEQFF.